Listed below are T cell receptor beta chains from one sample, sequenced in a study of CD8 T cells in ankylosing spondylitis. TCRdb reanalysed the 5' RACE reads using MiXCR and keeps one entry per CDR3 protein. This sample has hundreds of thousands of distinct CDR3 sequences, with roughly 10% found just once. Sequenced: blood, either unsorted or a sorted T cell fraction (not recorded which). The receptors come from a male donor with ankylosing spondylitis. Each CDR3 is given without its conserved first and last residue. Expanded clones get a size class; other rows say once, few or many, or leave the size out.

clone size: once
J gene: TRBJ1-1
V gene: TRBV6-2/TRBV6-3
CDR3 protein: ASSYQVWDTEAF

clone size: few
J gene: TRBJ2-1
V gene: TRBV20-1
CDR3 protein: SARKLAGANNEQF

clone size: NA
J gene: TRBJ2-7
V gene: TRBV4-3
CDR3 protein: ASSQDATRRDSYEQY

clone size: many
J gene: TRBJ2-1
V gene: TRBV6-5
CDR3 protein: ASSYSGYNEQF

clone size: many
J gene: TRBJ2-7
V gene: TRBV7-2
CDR3 protein: ASSLGAVNYEQY

clone size: many
J gene: TRBJ2-7
V gene: TRBV7-2
CDR3 protein: ASSASGGPSYEQY

clone size: many
J gene: TRBJ2-5
V gene: TRBV29-1
CDR3 protein: SVEGMQETQY

clone size: few
J gene: TRBJ1-4
V gene: TRBV4-2
CDR3 protein: ASSHEGSLGEKLF

clone size: NA
J gene: TRBJ2-4
V gene: TRBV6-1
CDR3 protein: ASSEDTGKYENIQY

clone size: NA
J gene: TRBJ2-3
V gene: TRBV6-1
CDR3 protein: ASSDRLSTDTQY

clone size: many
J gene: TRBJ2-2
V gene: TRBV18
CDR3 protein: ASTRQGSNTGELF

clone size: NA
J gene: TRBJ1-4
V gene: TRBV20-1
CDR3 protein: SARATGTGVEKLF

clone size: NA
J gene: TRBJ2-7
V gene: TRBV27
CDR3 protein: ASSLWLAGEQY

clone size: many
J gene: TRBJ2-5
V gene: TRBV18
CDR3 protein: ASSPEEETQY

clone size: NA
J gene: TRBJ2-5
V gene: TRBV20-1
CDR3 protein: SARVPHGTQY

clone size: NA
J gene: TRBJ2-3
V gene: TRBV12-3/TRBV12-4
CDR3 protein: ASSLGLAVPDTDTQY

clone size: few
J gene: TRBJ2-1
V gene: TRBV24-1
CDR3 protein: ATSDLQALAGGPSPPF

clone size: many
J gene: TRBJ2-7
V gene: TRBV6-5
CDR3 protein: ASSYSNRFYEQY

clone size: few
J gene: TRBJ1-5
V gene: TRBV18
CDR3 protein: ASSPPSVPQPQH

clone size: NA
J gene: TRBJ2-7
V gene: TRBV9
CDR3 protein: ASSADRGPSYEQY

clone size: NA
J gene: TRBJ1-2
V gene: TRBV5-1
CDR3 protein: ASSLSPPTTAYGYT

clone size: many
J gene: TRBJ1-2
V gene: TRBV24-1
CDR3 protein: ATSGRTGGYT

clone size: NA
J gene: TRBJ2-7
V gene: TRBV7-2
CDR3 protein: ASSLGSSGSYEQY

clone size: NA
J gene: TRBJ2-5
V gene: TRBV19
CDR3 protein: ASGLAGGTETQY

clone size: few
J gene: TRBJ1-4
V gene: TRBV12-3/TRBV12-4
CDR3 protein: ASTWAGGKLF

clone size: NA
J gene: TRBJ2-7
V gene: TRBV5-6
CDR3 protein: ASLPSWGGTGDREQY

clone size: few
J gene: TRBJ2-7
V gene: TRBV5-1
CDR3 protein: ASSFGLAGSYEQY

clone size: few
J gene: TRBJ2-7
V gene: TRBV12-3/TRBV12-4
CDR3 protein: ASTLSDFVFSYEQY

clone size: many
J gene: TRBJ1-2
V gene: TRBV5-1
CDR3 protein: ASSPAPANYGYT

clone size: many
J gene: TRBJ2-6
V gene: TRBV12-3/TRBV12-4
CDR3 protein: ASSLRDGANVLT